The table lists the clone carrying this T cell receptor (beta chain) with a few counts. CDR3 size: 13 residues. V was clipped by 5 bases and J by 2 bases, with 12 bases between them. CDR1 and CDR2 (germline): DFQATT, SNEGSKA (reference sequence). This entry belongs to a study of T-cell reconstitution after alpha-beta-depleted transplantation in children. TCRbeta library construction was performed incorporating unique molecular identifiers. TCRdb reanalysed the PCR reads using MiXCR and keeps one entry per CDR3 protein. This sample yields under 350,000 distinct CDR3 sequences, of which 9.9% are seen a single time; roughly a tenth belongs to the top ten.

Sequences were derived from PBMCs from the stem cell graft donor, sampled from the stem cell graft. This clonotype originated in a human donor who donated a stem cell graft to a child with SCID. This rearrangement joins TRBV20-1 to TRBJ1-2; D gene unclear. As DNA, the CDR3 is TGCAGTGCTTGGGAACAGATGAACTATGGCTACACCTTC. Protein sequence: CSAWEQMNYGYTF.